The next 12 T cell receptor beta chains were all read from a single sample in a study of T cell repertoires in cytomegalovirus infection (dated by TCRdb to between 2017 and 2020). Sequencing was performed on an Illumina HiSeq 1500. The raw public reads went through TCRdb reprocessing: fastp at Q25, MiXCR clone calling, in-frame beta chains kept. All rows with the same CDR3 protein become a single entry with the most common DNA and genes. The sample table holds approximately 500,000 distinct CDR3 sequences, of which about 11% were seen once. The ten biggest clones cover 10% to 13% of the sample. Sequencing was done on a sample of PBMCs. These receptors were obtained from a human donor in good health (CMV status not recorded). Some clones in this sample may be carry-over from other donors' samples.

The rearrangement links TRBV14 to TRBJ2-7, with 7 nucleotides matching TRBD2. The germline gives CDR1 SGHDN, CDR2 FVKESK. This CDR3 comprises 15 residues. With V trimmed by 1 base and J by 2 bases, 5 bases remained unmatched. CDR3 sequence: CASSQGPSGTYEQYF. Written as DNA, the CDR3 is TGTGCCAGCAGCCAAGGGCCTAGCGGTACCTACGAGCAGTACTTC.

The chain is built from TRBV4-1 and TRBJ1-5, with D unresolved. The CDR3 loop spans 14 amino acids. Germline V CDR1 and CDR2: MGHRA, YSYEKL. Trimming stripped 1 base from V and 7 bases from J, with 11 bases between. The CDR3 sequence: CASSQGFGEQPQHF. The CDR3 DNA sequence: TGCGCCAGCAGCCAAGGTTTTGGGGAACAGCCCCAGCATTTT.

This clonotype was recorded once. The chain joins TRBV11-2 to TRBJ2-3; D uncertain. Germline-derived CDR1 and CDR2 are SGHAT and FQNNGV. Deletions cut 5 bases from V and 10 bases from J, with 7 bases between. The CDR3 loop spans 10 amino acids. The chain's CDR3 is CASSLVAQYF. In nucleotides, the CDR3 is TGTGCCAGCAGCCTGGTGGCGCAGTATTTT. The entire variable domain, with the rest obtained from reference TRBV11-2 and TRBJ2-3, is as follows: EAGVAQSPRYKIIEKRQSVAFWCNPISGHATLYWYQQILGQGPKLLIQFQNNGVVDDSQLPKDRFSAERLKGVDSTLKIQPAKLEDSAVYLCASSLVAQYFGPGTRLTVL.

This clonotype was counted ten times or more. The DNA of the CDR3 is TGCAGTGCCCAGGGACAGGGAAAACACGAGCAGTACTTC. This encodes CSAQGQGKHEQYF. J is TRBJ2-7 and V is TRBV20-1; 9 bases line up with TRBD1. Trimming cost V 6 bases and J 5 bases; bases outside gene matches: 8. Per the germline V gene, CDR1 is DFQATT and CDR2 is SNEGSKA (reference sequence). The CDR3 contains 13 residues.

This clonotype was seen ten or more times. The V and J genes are TRBV5-1 and TRBJ1-4, with 10 bases matching TRBD1. This CDR3 contains 16 residues. Germline V gene data show CDR1 as SGHRS and CDR2 as YFSETQ. Trimming at V came to 4 bases and at J to 7 bases, leaving 10 bases not matched to a gene. CDR3 sequence reads: CASSRSGTGDLEKLFF. The CDR3 nucleotides read TGCGCCAGCAGCAGATCAGGGACAGGGGATCTTGAAAAACTGTTTTTT.

A few counts support this clonotype. This chain uses TRBV7-9 with TRBJ2-1; D not certain. The CDR3 length is 14 residues. V lost 4 bases and J 8 bases, leaving 15 bases between the germline ends. Germline CDR1 SEHNR, CDR2 FQNEAQ (reference sequence). DNA for the CDR3: TGTGCCAGCAGCTCCCCAGGATTGGGCGATGAGCAGTTCTTC. The encoded protein is CASSSPGLGDEQFF.

The genes are TRBV19 and TRBJ2-7; the match to TRBD1 covers 7 bases. Per the germline V gene, CDR1 is LNHDA and CDR2 is SQIVND (reference sequence). After removal of 6 bases from V and 3 bases from J, the junction contained 5 bases not matched to a gene. This CDR3 spans 13 amino acids. The CDR3 here is CASSRTGDYEQYF. DNA of the CDR3: TGTGCCAGTAGCCGAACAGGGGACTACGAGCAGTACTTC.

The chain has TRBV27 and TRBJ2-2, with a possible D match to TRBD2 (5 bases). V shed 7 bases and J shed 7 bases, with 16 bases lying between them. This CDR3 has 14 amino acids. The germline CDR1 and CDR2 sequences are MNHEY and SMNVEV (reference sequence). The CDR3 loop reads CASISRVAGGELFF. The DNA of the CDR3 is TGTGCCAGCATCTCGAGGGTAGCCGGCGGGGAGCTGTTTTTT.

This sequence joins TRBV28 and TRBJ1-2; D gene ambiguous. In germline, CDR1 is MDHEN, CDR2 SYDVKM. The CDR3 covers 16 residues. The V gene lost 4 bases and the J gene lost 3 bases, with 18 bases spanning the gap. The DNA of the CDR3 is TGTGCCAGCAGTTCCGTCGTATGGGTCGGCTACTATGGCTACACCTTC. Amino acid sequence: CASSSVVWVGYYGYTF.

This clonotype came up many times. The rearrangement uses TRBV25-1 and TRBJ1-2, with D possibly matching TRBD1 (5 bases). V was cut by 7 bases and J by 4 bases, with 7 bases left in between. CDR3 length equals 11 residues. The germline CDR1 and CDR2 sequences are MGHDK and SYGVNS. The CDR3 DNA reads TGTGCCAGCACAGGGTTCTATGGCTACACCTTC. Amino acids: CASTGFYGYTF.

There are many counts of this clonotype. The chain employs TRBV2 and TRBJ1-2; TRBD1 aligns across 7 bases. This CDR3 contains 16 residues. Germline assignment: CDR1 SNHLY and CDR2 FYNNEI. The trim removed 10 bases at V and 8 bases at J, leaving 22 bases unmatched. The CDR3 nucleotides are TGTGCCATCTCGCAAGAACAGGGGAAGGATGCAGAAGGCTACACCTTC. Its translation: CAISQEQGKDAEGYTF.

Many counts were recorded for this clonotype. The genes are TRBV12-3 or TRBV12-4 and TRBJ1-5, with D perhaps matching TRBD1 (6 bases). The length of the CDR3 is 15 residues. V lost 1 base and J lost 11, with 18 bases in between. CDR3 nucleotides: TGTGCCAGCAGTTTAGACGGGACAACCGCCGCATCCCAGCATTTT. Residues: CASSLDGTTAASQHF.